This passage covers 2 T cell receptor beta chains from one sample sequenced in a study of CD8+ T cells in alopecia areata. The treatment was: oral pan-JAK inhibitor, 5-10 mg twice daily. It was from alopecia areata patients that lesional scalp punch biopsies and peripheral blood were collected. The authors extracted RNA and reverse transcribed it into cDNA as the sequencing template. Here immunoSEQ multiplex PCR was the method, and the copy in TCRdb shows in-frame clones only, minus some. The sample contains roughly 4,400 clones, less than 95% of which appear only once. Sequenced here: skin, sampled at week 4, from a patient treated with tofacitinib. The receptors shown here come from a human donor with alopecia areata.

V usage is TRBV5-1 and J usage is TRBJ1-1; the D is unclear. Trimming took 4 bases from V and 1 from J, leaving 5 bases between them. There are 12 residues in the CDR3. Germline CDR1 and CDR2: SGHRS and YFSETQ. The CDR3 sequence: CASSEPNTEAFF. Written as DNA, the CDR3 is TGCGCCAGCAGCGAACCGAACACTGAAGCTTTCTTT.

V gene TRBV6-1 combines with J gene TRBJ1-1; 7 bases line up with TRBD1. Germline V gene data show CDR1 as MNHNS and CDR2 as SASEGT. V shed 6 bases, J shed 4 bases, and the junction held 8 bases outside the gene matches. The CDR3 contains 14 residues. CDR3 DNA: TGTGCCAGCAGGGTGGGGGGACAGTTCACTGAAGCTTTCTTT. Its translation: CASRVGGQFTEAFF.